Below are 20 T cell receptor beta chains sequenced from a single sample in a study of T cells after yellow fever vaccination. TCRdb fed the 5' RACE reads into MiXCR, producing one record per CDR3 protein. The sample lists 40,000 to 50,000 distinct CDR3 sequences; approximately 6.3% were seen once. The sample was PBMCs, either bulk or a sorted T-cell subset (CD4+, CD8+, memory, or dextramer-sorted; not recorded which), taken 45 days after the yellow fever booster vaccination. The receptor source for this set is a man aged 25-45 years who received the YFV17D yellow fever vaccine.

This clonotype was recorded many times. This sequence joins TRBV20-1 and TRBJ2-3; possibly TRBD1 or TRBD2 for D (5 bases each). Germline assignment: CDR1 DFQATT and CDR2 SNEGSKA (reference sequence). The CDR3 spans 15 residues. V lost 2 bases to trimming and J lost 10 bases, with 22 bases between them. The CDR3 reads CSARKGRVGPRPQYF. DNA for the CDR3: TGCAGTGCTAGAAAGGGGCGGGTCGGACCACGGCCGCAGTATTTT.

The V gene is TRBV19, the J gene TRBJ2-7; TRBD1 is a possible D gene (6 bases). CDR1 LNHDA and CDR2 SQIVND come from the germline V gene (reference sequence). This CDR3 region has 15 residues. Trimming left V 1 base short and J 0 bases short, with 10 bases between. The CDR3 DNA is TGTGCCAGTAGTATAGCCCGACAGGCCTCCTACGAGCAGTACTTC. Its protein is CASSIARQASYEQYF.

This clonotype has ten or more counts. The chain links TRBV24-1 to TRBJ2-1; 12 nucleotides match TRBD2. There are 19 residues in the CDR3. V dropped 4 bases and J dropped 0; count of bases not matched to a gene: 9. Germline CDR1 and CDR2: KGHDR and SFDVKD. The CDR3 DNA reads TGTGCCACCAGTGAAACCCTAGCGGGAGGGTCCAGCTCCTACAATGAGCAGTTCTTC. This sequence encodes CATSETLAGGSSSYNEQFF.

The chain joins TRBV5-1 to TRBJ2-1, with D unclear. The length of the CDR3 is 16 residues. Deletions cut 4 bases from V and 0 bases from J, with 14 bases between. Looked up from germline, CDR1 is SGHRS and CDR2 is YFSETQ. The CDR3 DNA reads TGCGCCAGCAGCCGAGCCCAGCAGACCTCCTACAATGAGCAGTTCTTC. Protein: CASSRAQQTSYNEQFF.

In this sample, this clonotype turned up many times. This rearrangement joins TRBV4-3 to TRBJ2-2, with 8 bases that match TRBD2. This CDR3 is built from 15 residues. V shed 1 base, J shed 4 bases, and the junction held 2 bases outside the gene matches. CDR1 is LGHNA and CDR2 is YSLEER in the germline V gene. The CDR3 loop reads CASSQASGRTGELFF. The DNA of the CDR3 is TGCGCCAGCAGCCAAGCTAGCGGGCGCACCGGGGAGCTGTTTTTT.

Ten or more counts support this clonotype. The chain uses TRBV12-3 or TRBV12-4 and TRBJ2-2; no reliable D call. Trimming removed 7 bases from V and 0 bases from J, with 3 bases in between. There are 12 residues in the CDR3. CDR3 sequence reads: CASKANTGELFF. The CDR3 DNA follows: TGTGCCAGCAAAGCGAACACCGGGGAGCTGTTTTTT.

This clonotype has at least ten counts. This chain uses TRBV27 with TRBJ2-7, with TRBD2 matching 10 bases. Trimming took 9 bases from V and 8 from J; bases not matched to a gene: 7. Germline V CDR1 and CDR2: MNHEY, SMNVEV (reference sequence). This CDR3 is 12 amino acids long. DNA for the CDR3: TGTGCCAGTCGAGCGGGAGGGCAAAAGCAGTACTTC. Amino acids: CASRAGGQKQYF.

The sample holds a few counts of this clonotype. The rearrangement uses TRBV20-1 and TRBJ2-5, with 8 bases lining up with TRBD2. This CDR3 contains 13 residues. V lost 3 bases, J lost 5 bases, and 5 bases stayed unmatched. The germline gives CDR1 DFQATT, CDR2 SNEGSKA (reference sequence). The chain's CDR3 is CSASRTSTETQYF. DNA of the CDR3: TGCAGTGCTAGCAGGACTAGCACGGAGACCCAGTACTTC.

This clonotype was seen a few times. V and J are TRBV11-2 and TRBJ2-5; D may be TRBD2 (7 bases). There are 15 residues in the CDR3. Trimming pared 5 bases from V and 0 bases from J, leaving 13 bases between. CDR1 SGHAT and CDR2 FQNNGV come from the germline V gene. CDR3 in amino acids: CASSTGRGDQETQYF. CDR3 sequence (DNA): TGTGCCAGCAGCACTGGGAGGGGGGACCAAGAGACCCAGTACTTC.

At least ten counts were recorded for this clonotype. The rearrangement uses TRBV20-1 and TRBJ1-2; D not resolved. CDR1 and CDR2 from the germline V gene are DFQATT and SNEGSKA (reference sequence). The CDR3 extends over 11 amino acids. The V and J ends lost 2 bases and 3 bases respectively, with 4 bases between them. CDR3 nucleotide sequence: TGCAGTGCTAGAATTGACTATGGCTACACCTTC. Encoded protein: CSARIDYGYTF.

This clonotype came up many times. The chain links TRBV24-1 to TRBJ2-1; TRBD2 matches at 7 bases. Germline CDR1 reads KGHDR; CDR2 reads SFDVKD. J was trimmed by 1 base and V by 2 bases; bases with no gene match: 4. This CDR3 comprises 16 residues. The CDR3 loop is CATSDSASGSYNEQFF. CDR3 DNA sequence: TGTGCCACCAGTGATTCCGCTAGCGGTTCCTACAATGAGCAGTTCTTC.

Only a few counts were recorded for this clonotype. V usage is TRBV7-2 and J usage is TRBJ2-7; the D gene is possibly TRBD1 (6 bases). CDR1 and CDR2 (germline): SGHTA, FQGNSA. There are 15 residues in the CDR3. Trimming pared 6 bases from V and 3 bases from J, leaving 18 bases between. This CDR3 reads CASSLQPADSYEQYF. CDR3 bases: TGTGCCAGCAGTCTCCAACCAGCGGACAGCTACGAGCAGTACTTC.

This clonotype was observed at least ten times. This rearrangement joins TRBV4-1 to TRBJ2-3, with a tentative D call TRBD2 (6 bases). The CDR3 covers 15 residues. In germline, CDR1 is MGHRA, CDR2 YSYEKL. Trimming took off 5 bases at V and 2 bases at J, with 14 bases between the two ends. The DNA of the CDR3 is TGCGCCAGCAGCTTACGATCTAGCGACACAGATACGCAGTATTTT. Amino acid sequence: CASSLRSSDTDTQYF.

This clonotype was seen repeatedly, ten times or more. V is TRBV14 and J is TRBJ1-2, with a tentative D call TRBD1 (6 bases). CDR3 size: 15 residues. V dropped 1 base and J dropped 8 bases, with 17 bases sitting between them. The germline CDR1 and CDR2 sequences are SGHDN and FVKESK. The DNA of the CDR3 is TGTGCCAGCAGCCAAGTAGGAACGGGACACCAAGGCTACACCTTC. Translating gives CASSQVGTGHQGYTF.

The chain links TRBV5-1 to TRBJ2-1, with 8 nucleotides matching TRBD1. The CDR3 sequence is 15 residues long. Losses at the gene ends were 4 bases for V and 7 bases for J; bases not matched to a gene: 10. Germline assignment: CDR1 SGHRS and CDR2 YFSETQ. The CDR3 reads CASSPALDRANEQFF. CDR3 coding DNA: TGCGCCAGCAGCCCGGCCCTGGACAGGGCTAATGAGCAGTTCTTC.

Relative to its sample, this clonotype is medium-sized. The chain uses TRBV7-3 and TRBJ2-7; 9 bases map to TRBD2. From germline, CDR1 is SGHTA and CDR2 FQGTGA. V dropped 1 base and J dropped 2; count of bases not matched to a gene: 3. The CDR3 runs 15 residues. The CDR3 sequence is CASSLRRLAAYEQYF. CDR3 DNA sequence: TGTGCCAGCAGCTTAAGAAGACTAGCGGCCTACGAGCAGTACTTC.

This clonotype was counted a few times. The rearrangement uses TRBV24-1 and TRBJ2-1; tentatively, D is TRBD2 (6 bases). The germline gives CDR1 KGHDR, CDR2 SFDVKD. This CDR3 region has 13 residues. V lost 3 bases and J 9 bases, leaving 11 bases between the germline ends. CDR3 DNA sequence: TGTGCCACCAGTGATGACACTAGCTTTGAGCAGTTCTTC. Translated: CATSDDTSFEQFF.

This clonotype was seen ten or more times. The chain joins TRBV2 to TRBJ1-5; TRBD1 matches at 8 bases. The CDR3 sequence is 14 residues long. V was pared by 7 bases and J by 7 bases, with 9 bases of the junction left unmatched. The germline V gene encodes CDR1 SNHLY and CDR2 FYNNEI. The CDR3: CASTPQGARQPQHF. The CDR3 DNA sequence: TGTGCCAGCACACCCCAGGGGGCTCGGCAGCCCCAGCATTTT.

Many counts were recorded for this clonotype. The chain recombines TRBV12-3 or TRBV12-4 with TRBJ2-4; D is ambiguous. This CDR3 is 11 amino acids long. V was pared by 8 bases and J by 3 bases, with 5 bases between. The DNA for the CDR3 is TGTGCCAGCTGTAGCAAAAACATTCAGTACTTC. The encoded protein is CASCSKNIQYF.

This clonotype was counted many times. The V gene is TRBV29-1, the J gene TRBJ2-1, with TRBD1 identical over 8 bases. CDR1 SQVTM and CDR2 ANQGSEA come from the germline V gene. The J segment lost 4 bases and the V segment lost 2 bases, leaving 10 bases of the junction unmatched. This CDR3 is built from 16 residues. The CDR3 spells CSVETGGEALYNEQFF. In nucleotides, the CDR3 is TGCAGCGTTGAAACAGGGGGAGAAGCATTATACAATGAGCAGTTCTTC.